These 17 T cell receptor beta chains share one sample of origin, sequenced in a study of blood T cell repertoires in COVID-19. Generated by immunoSEQ multiplex PCR, the TCRdb table keeps only in-frame clones and is missing some. The repertoire holds fewer than 30,000 clones, with approximately 90% as singletons. The specimen was peripheral blood. These receptors came from a man in his fifties or sixties with acute or convalescent COVID-19.

The chain has TRBV4-1 and TRBJ2-3; 7 positions match TRBD2. The germline V gene has CDR1 MGHRA and CDR2 YSYEKL. Trimming at V came to 4 bases and at J to 0 bases, leaving 4 bases not matched to a gene. The CDR3 extends over 15 amino acids. The CDR3 DNA reads as TGCGCCAGCAGCCCTGGGGGACTAAGCACAGATACGCAGTATTTT. Its translation: CASSPGGLSTDTQYF.

The rearrangement uses TRBV28 and TRBJ2-3, with D possibly TRBD2 on 5 matching bases. Deletions cut 4 bases from V and 3 bases from J, with 11 bases between. Germline CDR1 and CDR2: MDHEN and SYDVKM. The CDR3 loop spans 14 amino acids. The CDR3 is CASSYRGVTDTQYF. In nucleotides, the CDR3 is TGTGCCAGCAGTTATCGGGGAGTTACAGATACGCAGTATTTT. The variable domain in full, completed from reference TRBV28 and TRBJ2-3, reads DVKVTQSSRYLVKRTGEKVFLECVQDMDHENMFWYRQDPGLGLRLIYFSYDVKMKEKGDIPEGYSVSREKKERFSLILESASTNQTSMYLCASSYRGVTDTQYFGPGTRLTVL.

The chain has TRBV2 and TRBJ2-2, with 9 bases that match TRBD1. From germline, CDR1 is SNHLY and CDR2 FYNNEI. CDR3 size: 14 residues. Unmatched junction bases numbered 4, after V lost 7 bases and J lost 4 bases. In DNA, the CDR3 is TGTGCCAGCATTGGGACAGGGTTCACCGGGGAGCTGTTTTTT. Amino acids: CASIGTGFTGELFF.

The V and J genes are TRBV9 and TRBJ1-5; TRBD1 matches at 8 bases. The germline gives CDR1 SGDLS, CDR2 YYNGEE. The V and J ends lost 0 bases and 0 bases, in that order; junction bases with no gene match: 5. The CDR3 runs to 17 residues. The CDR3 DNA follows: TGTGCCAGCAGCGTAGGGGACAGGCCGAATAGCAATCAGCCCCAGCATTTT. Amino acids: CASSVGDRPNSNQPQHF.

This chain's CDR3 is CATRQGSNYGYTF. The CDR3 nucleotides are TGTGCCACCCGACAGGGATCTAACTATGGCTACACCTTC. The V and J genes are TRBV24-1 and TRBJ1-2, with TRBD1 matching over 7 bases. Germline CDR1 and CDR2: KGHDR and SFDVKD. The junction had 3 bases not matched to a gene; V was cut back by 9 bases and J by 0 bases. The CDR3 has 13 residues.

The chain has TRBV19 and TRBJ2-3; D is possibly TRBD2 (6 bases). From germline, CDR1 is LNHDA and CDR2 SQIVND (reference sequence). V shed 4 bases and J shed 5 bases, with 22 bases lying between them. This CDR3 has 17 amino acids. CDR3 residues: CASSTGLHILLGDTQYF. In DNA, the CDR3 is TGTGCCAGTAGTACGGGACTGCACATTCTCTTGGGAGATACGCAGTATTTT.

This chain connects TRBV2 to TRBJ1-2; 8 positions agree with TRBD1. V was clipped by 6 bases and J by 3 bases; unmatched bases: 9. Germline values: CDR1 SNHLY, CDR2 FYNNEI. This CDR3 contains 15 residues. The CDR3 DNA reads TGTGCCAGCAGGCTACAGGGGGGGCTCGACTATGGCTACACCTTC. Protein sequence: CASRLQGGLDYGYTF.

This clone has only one observation. This chain links TRBV19 with TRBJ1-1, with TRBD1 identical over 8 bases. CDR1 and CDR2 from the germline V gene are LNHDA and SQIVND (reference sequence). Trimming removed 6 bases from V and 5 bases from J; junction bases left unmatched: 8. The CDR3 covers 14 residues. The CDR3 bases are TGTGCCAGTAGACCTGACAGGGGACGGACTGAAGCTTTCTTT. Translating gives CASRPDRGRTEAFF.

The V call is TRBV28, the J call TRBJ2-7; D is unclear. Germline CDR1 is MDHEN and CDR2 is SYDVKM. This CDR3 is 12 amino acids long. V was shortened by 7 bases and J by 9 bases, with 16 bases between the two germline ends. CDR3 sequence: CASTFGQERQYF. CDR3 DNA: TGTGCCAGCACCTTTGGGCAGGAACGGCAGTACTTC.

As DNA, the CDR3 is TGTGCCAGCAGTCCGCTGGGACAGGGGGCTCAGAACACCGGGGAGCTGTTTTTT. Translated, it gives CASSPLGQGAQNTGELFF. The chain carries TRBV27 and TRBJ2-2, with 12 bases matching TRBD1. The V gene end was trimmed by 5 bases and the J gene end by 1 base; junction bases not matched to a gene: 8. CDR1 is MNHEY, CDR2 SMNVEV, per germline (reference sequence). This CDR3 has 18 residues.

The chain joins TRBV2 to TRBJ1-2; perhaps TRBD1 as D (5 bases). With 2 bases removed from V and 5 bases from J, the gap between germline ends came to 15 bases. Germline CDR1 is SNHLY and CDR2 is FYNNEI. CDR3 length: 15 residues. For the CDR3, the DNA is TGTGCCAGCAGTGAACGAACAGGAGACCCTTATGGCTACACCTTC. It codes for CASSERTGDPYGYTF.

This chain uses TRBV5-6 with TRBJ1-5; D not resolved. Germline V gene data show CDR1 as SGHDT and CDR2 as YYEEEE. Trimming left V 1 base short and J 6 bases short, with 17 bases between. This CDR3 is 16 amino acids long. The CDR3 coding sequence is TGTGCCAGCAGCTTGTATTCCGGGTTTTCGGGTCAGCCCCAGCATTTT. Translated, it gives CASSLYSGFSGQPQHF.

The V and J genes are TRBV9 and TRBJ2-3; 13 bases align to TRBD2. The CDR3 loop spans 18 amino acids. Germline values: CDR1 SGDLS, CDR2 YYNGEE. J lost 0 bases, V lost 3 bases, and 7 bases had no gene match. Here the CDR3 reads CASSAGTSGAMSTDTQYF. For the CDR3, the DNA is TGTGCCAGCAGCGCCGGGACTAGCGGGGCAATGAGCACAGATACGCAGTATTTT.

V usage is TRBV5-8 and J usage is TRBJ1-2; D is perhaps TRBD1 (5 bases). The CDR3 extends over 14 amino acids. Germline-derived CDR1 and CDR2 are SGHTS and YDEGEE. The V end was cut by 6 bases, the J end by 7 bases, with 19 bases between. The CDR3 loop reads CASTSGLGTSGYTF. Here the CDR3 DNA reads TGTGCCAGCACCTCCGGACTAGGGACGAGTGGCTACACCTTC.

The rearrangement joins TRBV5-6 to TRBJ2-1; a weak D match, TRBD1 (6 bases). Trimming left V 7 bases short and J 1 base short, with 15 bases between. The CDR3 runs to 15 residues. Germline-derived CDR1 and CDR2 are SGHDT and YYEEEE. The CDR3 region has the DNA TGTGCCAGCCTCCGTCAGGGGCAGTCCTACAATGAGCAGTTCTTC. This sequence encodes CASLRQGQSYNEQFF.

J is TRBJ2-3 and V is TRBV2; 13 nucleotides match TRBD2. This CDR3 has 13 residues. Trimming cost V 9 bases and J 3 bases; bases outside gene matches: 0. Looked up from germline, CDR1 is SNHLY and CDR2 is FYNNEI. CDR3: CARGLAGTDTQYF. The CDR3, as DNA: TGTGCCAGGGGACTAGCGGGAACAGATACGCAGTATTTT.

The chain has TRBV6-5 and TRBJ1-2; 9 nucleotides line up with TRBD1. The germline gives CDR1 MNHEY, CDR2 SVGAGI. Unmatched junction bases numbered 5, after V lost 6 bases and J lost 3 bases. The CDR3 is 14 amino acids. In DNA, the CDR3 is TGTGCCAGCAGCCGGACAGGGGCCCACTATGGCTACACCTTC. It yields the protein CASSRTGAHYGYTF.